Presented here are 21 T cell receptor beta chains from one specimen sequenced in a study of T cell changes during pregnancy in multiple sclerosis. Profiling relied on immunoSEQ multiplex PCR, and the TCRdb table lists in-frame clones only, not all of them. Of fewer than 85,000 clones listed, roughly 96% are singletons. This specimen was peripheral blood, taken in the second trimester of pregnancy. The receptors stem from a female donor with multiple sclerosis, enrolled in a pregnancy study.

The rearrangement links TRBV27 to TRBJ1-2; D remains unclear. The CDR3 has 13 residues. Germline V gene lookup returns CDR1 MNHEY and CDR2 SMNVEV (reference sequence). The V end was cut by 5 bases, the J end by 5 bases, with 12 bases between. DNA for the CDR3: TGTGCCAGCAGTCCTGGACTGAGTTATGGCTACACCTTC. Residues: CASSPGLSYGYTF.

The chain uses TRBV30 and TRBJ2-7; TRBD2 might be the D (5 bases). There are 12 residues in the CDR3. The germline gives CDR1 GTSNPN, CDR2 SVGIG (reference sequence). V shed 3 bases and J shed 5 bases, with 11 bases lying between them. CDR3 sequence (DNA): TGTGCCTGGAGCCAAACGGGGAACGAGCAGTACTTC. This codes for CAWSQTGNEQYF.

The V gene is TRBV2, the J gene TRBJ2-1; D may be TRBD1 (6 bases). The CDR3 runs to 10 residues. CDR1 and CDR2 from the germline V gene are SNHLY and FYNNEI. Trimming took off 6 bases at V and 12 bases at J, with 9 bases between the two ends. This chain's CDR3 is CASRGTLQFF. The CDR3 DNA is TGTGCCAGCAGGGGGACACTGCAGTTCTTC. The whole variable domain, filled in from reference TRBV2 and TRBJ2-1, reads EPEVTQTPSHQVTQMGQEVILRCVPISNHLYFYWYRQILGQKVEFLVSFYNNEISEKSEIFDDQFSVERPDGSNFTLKIRSTKLEDSAMYFCASRGTLQFFGPGTRLTVL.

The V call is TRBV6-1, the J call TRBJ1-2; D may be TRBD1 (6 bases). CDR3 length: 15 amino acids. Per germline, CDR1 MNHNS and CDR2 SASEGT. The V gene lost 3 bases and the J gene lost 0 bases, with 11 bases spanning the gap. Written as DNA, the CDR3 is TGTGCCAGCAGTGACAGGGGCCTAGCTAACTATGGCTACACCTTC. This gives the protein CASSDRGLANYGYTF.

This rearrangement joins TRBV27 to TRBJ2-1; 8 bases fit TRBD2. Germline trimming cut 1 base from V and 8 bases from J; bases unmatched to any gene: 4. The CDR3 is made up of 14 amino acids. CDR1 and CDR2 (germline): MNHEY, SMNVEV (reference sequence). The CDR3 DNA is TGTGCCAGCAGTTTATTGGGTAGCGGGGATGAGCAGTTCTTC. It is translated as CASSLLGSGDEQFF.

The rearrangement uses TRBV13 and TRBJ2-3; TRBD2 matches 7 bases. This CDR3 spans 16 amino acids. V was clipped by 4 bases and J by 1 base; unmatched bases: 8. From germline, CDR1 is PRHDT and CDR2 FYEKMQ (reference sequence). CDR3 DNA sequence: TGTGCCAGCAGCTCTCCCCTAGCGGAGGGCACAGATACGCAGTATTTT. Protein: CASSSPLAEGTDTQYF.

In the case of this clone: Other nucleotide sequences from this sample produce the same CDR3. The chain recombines TRBV27 with TRBJ2-7; 7 nucleotides agree with TRBD1. This CDR3 region has 13 residues. Germline V gene lookup returns CDR1 MNHEY and CDR2 SMNVEV (reference sequence). V lost 3 bases and J lost 3; bases outside the gene matches: 2. Written as DNA, the CDR3 is TGTGCCAGCAGTTTGGGGGACAGCTACGAGCAGTACTTC. Its translation: CASSLGDSYEQYF.

This clone was detected only once. The genes are TRBV30 and TRBJ2-1, with D unresolved. From germline, CDR1 is GTSNPN and CDR2 SVGIG (reference sequence). The CDR3 has 14 amino acids. The germline V and J ends were trimmed by 1 base and 6 bases, with 13 bases remaining between them. As DNA, the CDR3 is TGTGCCTGGAGTGACTTCAGGCTCCCCAATGAGCAGTTCTTC. This gives the protein CAWSDFRLPNEQFF.

This chain links TRBV2 with TRBJ2-5; D might be TRBD1 (6 bases). Germline CDR1 is SNHLY and CDR2 is FYNNEI. CDR3 length equals 12 residues. Trimming removed 10 bases from V and 5 bases from J, with 14 bases in between. The CDR3 DNA reads TGTGCCACCGTGGGGGCTAGGGAGACCCAGTACTTC. Its translation is CATVGARETQYF.

This clone appeared once. The chain has TRBV19 and TRBJ2-2, with D hard to call. CDR1 LNHDA and CDR2 SQIVND come from the germline V gene (reference sequence). Trimming took 2 bases from V and 7 from J, leaving 17 bases between them. The CDR3 loop spans 16 amino acids. The CDR3 sequence is CASSIRATVVRGELFF. The CDR3 nucleotides read TGTGCCAGTAGTATACGAGCTACGGTGGTACGCGGGGAGCTGTTTTTT.

V and J are TRBV27 and TRBJ2-7; possibly TRBD2 for D (6 bases). V lost 1 base, J lost 4 bases, and 17 bases lay in between. The CDR3 consists of 16 residues. CDR1 and CDR2 from the germline V gene are MNHEY and SMNVEV (reference sequence). The CDR3 DNA reads TGTGCCAGCAGTTTATACGGGGGAAGACTAAGGTACGAGCAGTACTTC. Residues: CASSLYGGRLRYEQYF.

This clone was seen just once. This sequence joins TRBV19 and TRBJ2-2; 13 nucleotides match TRBD2. The CDR3 extends over 16 amino acids. Germline V gene data show CDR1 as LNHDA and CDR2 as SQIVND (reference sequence). The trim removed 4 bases at V and 7 bases at J, leaving 6 bases unmatched. In nucleotides, the CDR3 is TGTGCCAGTAGTACCGGACTAGCGGGAGTCTACGGGGAGCTGTTTTTT. Encoded protein: CASSTGLAGVYGELFF.

This chain uses TRBV6-5 with TRBJ2-3; D is undetermined. Germline assignment: CDR1 MNHEY and CDR2 SVGAGI. Between the trimmed V and J ends, which lost 4 bases and 1 base, there was a span of 12 bases. The CDR3 loop spans 15 amino acids. As DNA, the CDR3 is TGTGCCAGCAGTTCCTTCCGGCAGGGCACAGATACGCAGTATTTT. Translating it yields CASSSFRQGTDTQYF.

As to this clone: The sample contains more than one DNA sequence encoding this CDR3. The genes are TRBV5-6 and TRBJ2-7, with a possible D match to TRBD2 (5 bases). CDR3 length: 15 amino acids. V was trimmed by 0 bases and J by 3 bases, leaving 13 bases between them. Germline lookup yields CDR1 SGHDT and CDR2 YYEEEE. CDR3 coding DNA: TGTGCCAGCAGCTTGGGACTTGCGGGCGGCTACGAGCAGTACTTC. Translation: CASSLGLAGGYEQYF.

The chain is built from TRBV28 and TRBJ1-2; no definite D call. The length of the CDR3 is 14 residues. V was cut by 7 bases and J by 5 bases, with 17 bases left in between. Germline V gene data show CDR1 as MDHEN and CDR2 as SYDVKM. This CDR3 reads CASILPGSSYGYTF. The CDR3 DNA reads as TGTGCCAGCATTCTCCCGGGGTCGTCTTATGGCTACACCTTC.

This chain uses TRBV5-1 with TRBJ2-5; D ambiguous. Germline V lookup: CDR1 SGHRS, CDR2 YFSETQ. CDR3 length: 14 amino acids. The V end lost 0 bases, the J end lost 4 bases, and 10 bases lay between the germline ends. The CDR3 protein is CASSLESGRETQYF. The CDR3 DNA is TGCGCCAGCAGCTTGGAGTCTGGCAGAGAGACCCAGTACTTC.

The V call is TRBV5-5, the J call TRBJ2-7, with TRBD1 as a possible D gene (5 bases). V was cut by 5 bases and J by 2 bases, with 11 bases left in between. In germline, CDR1 is SGHKS, CDR2 YYEKEE (reference sequence). CDR3 size: 13 residues. Here the CDR3 DNA reads TGTGCCAGCAGTAACGACAGAGCCTACGAGCAGTACTTC. Amino acid sequence: CASSNDRAYEQYF.

V and J are TRBV28 and TRBJ2-3; weak D call: TRBD2 (5 bases). V shed 6 bases and J shed 8 bases, with 18 bases lying between them. Germline CDR1 reads MDHEN; CDR2 reads SYDVKM. The CDR3 sequence is 14 residues long. CDR3 region: CASSTTPGLGTQYF. The CDR3 DNA follows: TGTGCCAGCAGCACGACCCCCGGACTGGGTACGCAGTATTTT. The full variable domain, rest sourced from reference TRBV28 and TRBJ2-3, is DVKVTQSSRYLVKRTGEKVFLECVQDMDHENMFWYRQDPGLGLRLIYFSYDVKMKEKGDIPEGYSVSREKKERFSLILESASTNQTSMYLCASSTTPGLGTQYFGPGTRLTVL.

The genes are TRBV5-1 and TRBJ2-7; 14 bases are shared with TRBD2. This CDR3 region has 16 residues. Germline V gene sequence: CDR1 SGHRS, CDR2 YFSETQ. V lost 4 bases, J lost 7 bases, and 10 bases stayed unmatched. In DNA form, the CDR3 reads TGCGCCAGCAGCGCCGGGACTAGCGGGGGAGTTCAGGAGCAGTACTTC. Translation: CASSAGTSGGVQEQYF.

V gene TRBV5-6 combines with J gene TRBJ1-5; D not certain. The germline CDR1 and CDR2 sequences are SGHDT and YYEEEE. This CDR3 is 12 amino acids long. The V end lost 1 base, the J end lost 6 bases, and 5 bases lay between the germline ends. The CDR3 DNA sequence: TGTGCCAGCAGCTTGAACGGTCAGCCCCAGCATTTT. Translation: CASSLNGQPQHF.

This chain connects TRBV6-1 to TRBJ1-2, with unresolved D. Germline V CDR1 and CDR2: MNHNS, SASEGT. The ends were cut back, 2 bases at V and 4 bases at J, with 11 bases in the middle. The CDR3 length is 14 residues. The CDR3 here is CASSELSRGYGYTF. CDR3 DNA: TGTGCCAGCAGTGAACTTTCCCGGGGCTATGGCTACACCTTC.